This TCR beta chain was profiled in a study of blood T cell repertoires in COVID-19. In the study overall: Donors in the United States, Italy and Spain gave samples during acute or convalescent COVID-19. In each case, the material was cDNA or gDNA derived from T cells, B-cell-depleted T cells, or PBMCs.

Losses at the gene ends were 2 bases for V and 9 bases for J; bases not matched to a gene: 6. This CDR3 region has 15 residues. Germline loops: CDR1 SGHDT, CDR2 YYEEEE. In the source study's methods: Estimation of nucleated cell counts was performed using reference gene primer amplification. Profiling relied on immunoSEQ multiplex PCR, and the TCRdb table lists in-frame clones only, not all of them. That table gives V, J and clone size, and the DNA gave D and trimming. The sample lists more than 150,000 clones, under 90% occurring once. This chain joins TRBV5-6 and TRBJ1-6; 9 bases align to TRBD1. This sequence originates from a man aged 25-45 years with active or convalescent COVID-19. The source material was peripheral blood. The DNA for the CDR3 is TGTGCCAGCAGCTTAGAGGGACAGGGAGGTTCACCCCTCCACTTT. Translating it yields CASSLEGQGGSPLHF.